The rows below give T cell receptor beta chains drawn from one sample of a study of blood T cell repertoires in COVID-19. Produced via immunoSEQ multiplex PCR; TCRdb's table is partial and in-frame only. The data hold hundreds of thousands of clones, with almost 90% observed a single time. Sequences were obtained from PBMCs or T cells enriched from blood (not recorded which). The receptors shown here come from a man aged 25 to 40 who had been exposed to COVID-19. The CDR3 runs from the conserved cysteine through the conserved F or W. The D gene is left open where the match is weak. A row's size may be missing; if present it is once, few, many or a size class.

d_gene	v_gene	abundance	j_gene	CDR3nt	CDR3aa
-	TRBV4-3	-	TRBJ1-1	TGCGCCAGCAGCCAAGTTGTGGACACCGAAGCTTTCTTT	CASSQVVDTEAFF
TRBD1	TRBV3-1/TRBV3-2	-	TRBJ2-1	TGTGCCAGCCAGGGACAGGGACACACCCCGGAGCAGTTCTTC	CASQGQGHTPEQFF
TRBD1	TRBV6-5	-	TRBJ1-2	TGTGCCAGCAGTTACTACGGGACAGGCTATGGCTACACCTTC	CASSYYGTGYGYTF
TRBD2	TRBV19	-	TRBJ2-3	TGTGCCAGTAGTATGGGACTAGCGGCCCGGGATACGCAGTATTTT	CASSMGLAARDTQYF
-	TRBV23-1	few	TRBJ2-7	TGCGCCAGCAGCTGGGCAGGGGCCATTCAATACGAGCAGTACTTC	CASSWAGAIQYEQYF
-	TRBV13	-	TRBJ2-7	TGTGCCAGCAGCTCAGGGGTCTCGCGATACGAGCAGTACTTC	CASSSGVSRYEQYF
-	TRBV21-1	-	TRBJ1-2	TGTGCCAGCAGCTGGAGGAACTATGGCTACACCTTC	CASSWRNYGYTF
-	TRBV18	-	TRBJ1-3	TGTGCCAGCTCACTCCGGACTGACTCTGGAAACACCATATATTTT	CASSLRTDSGNTIYF
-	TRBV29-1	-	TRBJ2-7	TGCAGCGTTGAAGTGGGGTACGGGAGCTACGAGCAGTACTTC	CSVEVGYGSYEQYF
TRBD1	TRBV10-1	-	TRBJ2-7	TGCGCCAGCAGTGACCCACAGGGGTTCCACGAGCAGTACTTC	CASSDPQGFHEQYF
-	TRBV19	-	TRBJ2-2	TGTGCCAGTAGTATAGAACAGGGCCCCGGGGAGCTGTTTTTT	CASSIEQGPGELFF
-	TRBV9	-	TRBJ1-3	TGTGCCAGCAACAGGGATGGTGGAAACACCATATATTTT	CASNRDGGNTIYF
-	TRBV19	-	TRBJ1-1	TGTGCCAGCTTTCTTAACGGAGGGATCGGGAACACTGAAGCTTTCTTT	CASFLNGGIGNTEAFF
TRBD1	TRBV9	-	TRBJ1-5	TGTGCCAGCAGCGGCCGGACAGGGAACCAGCCCCAGCATTTT	CASSGRTGNQPQHF
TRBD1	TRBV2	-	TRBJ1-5	TGTGCCAGCAGTGATGCAGGGGGACGAGTCAATCAGCCCCAGCATTTT	CASSDAGGRVNQPQHF
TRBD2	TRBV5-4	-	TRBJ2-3	TGTGCCAGCAGCTTTGGGACTAGCGGGGGCACAGATACGCAGTATTTT	CASSFGTSGGTDTQYF
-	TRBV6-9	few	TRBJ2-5	TGTGCCAGCAGTCAGCACAGTAGTTCTTTGGTGGAGACCCAGTACTTC	CASSQHSSSLVETQYF
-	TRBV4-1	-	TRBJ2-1	TGCGCCAGCAGCCAAGATGCCATACCTAACAATGAGCAGTTCTTC	CASSQDAIPNNEQFF
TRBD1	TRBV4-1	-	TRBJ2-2	TGCGCCAGCAGCCAAGTATTAATCTGGACAGGGATTTTCGGGGAGCTGTTTTTT	CASSQVLIWTGIFGELFF
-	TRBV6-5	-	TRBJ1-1	TGTGCCAGCAGTATCCGCGGGCGGAACACTGAAGCTTTCTTT	CASSIRGRNTEAFF
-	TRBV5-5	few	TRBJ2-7	TGTGCCAGCACCTTGGGGAGCTCCTACGAGCAGTACTTC	CASTLGSSYEQYF
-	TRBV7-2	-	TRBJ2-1	TGTGCCAGCAGCTTGACTGCAAATGAGCAGTTCTTC	CASSLTANEQFF
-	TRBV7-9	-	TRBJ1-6	TGTGCCAGCAGCTCCCGACAGACGAGCTCCTATAATTCACCCCTCCACTTT	CASSSRQTSSYNSPLHF
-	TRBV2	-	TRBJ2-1	TGTGCCAGCAGTGAGGTAGCCTCAGATTTCTCCTACAATGAGCAGTTCTTC	CASSEVASDFSYNEQFF
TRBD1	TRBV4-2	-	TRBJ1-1	TGTGCCAGCAGCAGGACAGGGGAGACCCGGGTCACTGAAGCTTTCTTT	CASSRTGETRVTEAFF
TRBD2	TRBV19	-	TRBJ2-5	TGTGCCAGTAGCCTACTAGCGGGGGGACAAGAGACCCAGTACTTC	CASSLLAGGQETQYF
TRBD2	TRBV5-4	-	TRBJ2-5	TGTGCCAGCAGCTATGGGGCGGGGGACTATCAAGAGACCCAGTACTTC	CASSYGAGDYQETQYF
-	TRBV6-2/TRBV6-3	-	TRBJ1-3	TGTGCCAGCAGTACAACTGGAAACACCATATATTTT	CASSTTGNTIYF
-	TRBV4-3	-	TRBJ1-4	TGCGCCAGCAGCACCCGACTTCCCGGAACCCTTGCAACTAATGAAAAACTGTTTTTT	CASSTRLPGTLATNEKLFF
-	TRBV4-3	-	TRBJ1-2	TGCGCCAGCAGCCAAGATGAACAGGGAAGTTACGGCTACACCTTC	CASSQDEQGSYGYTF
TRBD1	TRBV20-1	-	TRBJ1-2	TGCAGCCAAAGGACAGGGCTTGGCTACACCTTC	CSQRTGLGYTF
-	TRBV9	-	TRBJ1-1	TGTGCCAGCAGCGTGGGACACAAAAACACTGAAGCTTTCTTT	CASSVGHKNTEAFF
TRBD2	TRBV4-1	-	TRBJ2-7	TGCGCCAGCAGCCAAGATACAGCGGGGAACCTCGAGCAGTACTTC	CASSQDTAGNLEQYF
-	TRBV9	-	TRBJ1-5	TGTGCCAGCAGCGTAGGAGCGGGTCAGCCCCAGCATTTT	CASSVGAGQPQHF
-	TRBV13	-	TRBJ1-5	TGTGCCAGCAGCTTCGGGACACCGGATGGCAATCAGCCCCAGCATTTT	CASSFGTPDGNQPQHF
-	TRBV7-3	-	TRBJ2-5	TGTGCCAGCAGCTTAATTGCGGGGAGGGAGACCCAGTACTTC	CASSLIAGRETQYF
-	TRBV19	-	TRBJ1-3	TGTGCCTCAAATCGGGAACCAGGACGAAACACCATATATTTT	CASNREPGRNTIYF
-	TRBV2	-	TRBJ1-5	TGTGCCAGCAGTGATACGGCCAGGGTGAGTCAGCCCCAGCATTTT	CASSDTARVSQPQHF
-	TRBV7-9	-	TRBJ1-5	TGTGCCAGCAGCTTAGGGTCCGGGGGCAATCAGCCCCAGCATTTT	CASSLGSGGNQPQHF
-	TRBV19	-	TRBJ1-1	TGTGCCAGTAGTATAGGTGCGGGCCGGGTCACTGAAGCTTTCTTT	CASSIGAGRVTEAFF
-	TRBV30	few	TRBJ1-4	TGTGCCTGGGGGAAGGAGGATGAAAAACTGTTTTTT	CAWGKEDEKLFF
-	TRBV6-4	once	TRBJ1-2	TGTGCCGCACGGGACTCAACCTATGGCTACACCTTC	CAARDSTYGYTF
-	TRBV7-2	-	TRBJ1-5	TGTGCCAGCAGCCACGGAAGCAGAGGTCAGCCCCAGCATTTT	CASSHGSRGQPQHF
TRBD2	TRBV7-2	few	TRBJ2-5	TGTGCCAGCAGCCGTAAGGCGGGGGACCAAGAGACCCAGTACTTC	CASSRKAGDQETQYF
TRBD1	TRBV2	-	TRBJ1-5	TGTGCCAGTGGGACAGGGGATCAGCCCCAGCATTTT	CASGTGDQPQHF
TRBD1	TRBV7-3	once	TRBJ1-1	TGTGCCAGCAGCTTACTACAGGGGATGAACACTGAAGCTTTCTTT	CASSLLQGMNTEAFF
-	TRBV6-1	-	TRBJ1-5	TGTGCCAGCAGTGAAGGTAGGATGGTTAGCCTTTGGCATTTT	CASSEGRMVSLWHF
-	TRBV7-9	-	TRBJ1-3	TGTGCCAGCAGCCTAGGTTCGGAGGCCGGAAACACCATATATTTT	CASSLGSEAGNTIYF
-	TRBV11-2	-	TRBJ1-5	TGTGCCAGCAGCCCTGGAGCGCTAAGAGCCCAGCATTTT	CASSPGALRAQHF
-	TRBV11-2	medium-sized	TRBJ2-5	TGTGCCAGCAGCTTAGTTCCCGTGGAGACCCAGTACTTC	CASSLVPVETQYF
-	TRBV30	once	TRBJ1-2	TGTGCCTGGAGTGTAGATCGGGCCGGGGACTATGGCTACACCTTC	CAWSVDRAGDYGYTF
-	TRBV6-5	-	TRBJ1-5	TGTGCCAGCAGTTACTCTTTTCAAGGTGGCGAGGCCCAGCATTTT	CASSYSFQGGEAQHF